The T cell receptor beta chain under discussion was sequenced for a study of chemoradiotherapy in HPV16-positive cancers. Turning to the study itself: Candidate HPV-specific T-cell clones and common TCR motifs came from functional assays in a couple of HPV16-positive patients.

A word on this clone: Its specificity is not known.

Repeated repertoire sampling spanned the course of chemoradiotherapy. Study results and caveats: Non-HPV-specific T cells did not expand in tumors during treatment, whereas candidate HPV-specific clones and E7-related motifs did.

The J segment lost 0 bases and the V segment lost 1 base, leaving 11 bases of the junction unmatched. The CDR3 has 19 residues. Germline lookup yields CDR1 SGHRS and CDR2 YFSETQ. Generated by immunoSEQ multiplex PCR, the TCRdb table keeps only in-frame clones and is missing some. The table includes roughly 5,100 clones, over 65% detected once. The rearrangement uses TRBV5-1 and TRBJ2-7, with TRBD2 matching over 12 bases. Sample: tumor tissue, taken from a patient who underwent chemoradiotherapy. The sequence was obtained from a human donor with HPV-associated anogenital cancer. The CDR3 nucleotides read TGCGCCAGCAGCTTGATGCTAGCGGGAGGGAAACGGAGCTCCTACGAGCAGTACTTC. Its translation is CASSLMLAGGKRSSYEQYF.